This TCR beta chain emerged from a study of PD-L1 blockade in urothelial cancer. Study in general: Males with bladder-origin urothelial cancer made up twenty-five of 29 patients. At 3 weeks (second dose) and 6 weeks after starting treatment, blood was analyzed. Among blood samples, the median T cell count was approximately 150,000.

Time point denoted: pretreatment peripheral blood. The number of samples from each patient was between 1 and 8, taken pretreatment and on-treatment. This clone was recorded once. Profiled with immunoSEQ multiplex PCR; TCRdb holds only in-frame clones, not every one. The sample includes about 86,000 clones, more than 70% of them seen just once. Sequences were derived from PBMCs, sampled around atezolizumab (anti-PD-L1) treatment. This TCR was sampled from a man in his fifties or sixties with urothelial cancer.

CDR3 nucleotide sequence: TGTGCCAGCAGTCGACAAGGGACAGGGGGAGCAACTAATGAAAAACTGTTTTTT. This encodes CASSRQGTGGATNEKLFF. The chain carries TRBV2 and TRBJ1-4, with 11 bases lining up with TRBD1. This CDR3 is built from 18 residues. V trimming: 5 bases; J trimming: 0 bases; junction bases outside the gene matches: 8. Per the germline V gene, CDR1 is SNHLY and CDR2 is FYNNEI.